This T cell receptor (beta chain) appears in the sequencing data of a study of cytomegalovirus exposure and HLA in healthy donors. This clone came up a few times. Its antigen is not identified. PCR primers comprised 60 Vbeta and 13 Jbeta primers. Data came from immunoSEQ multiplex PCR; TCRdb stores just in-frame clones and leaves some out. The sample contains 100,000 to 150,000 clones, roughly 68% of which appear only once. General observations from the study: Accurate prediction of most subjects' HLA-A and HLA-B alleles from TCR beta sequences was reported.

Per the germline V gene, CDR1 is SGDLS and CDR2 is YYNGEE. The CDR3 has 17 amino acids. Losses at the gene ends were 3 bases for V and 0 bases for J; bases not matched to a gene: 11. The TCR originated in a woman aged 45-59 years in good health and CMV-seropositive. The genes are TRBV9 and TRBJ1-2; 7 bases match TRBD1. Material for sequencing was PBMCs. The CDR3 protein is CASSDPEFRGANYGYTF. CDR3 nucleotide sequence: TGTGCCAGCAGCGACCCGGAATTCAGGGGGGCTAACTATGGCTACACCTTC.